This entry describes one TCR beta chain. Produced via immunoSEQ multiplex PCR; TCRdb's table is partial and in-frame only. The data contain around 2,100,000 clones, less than 95% of them singletons. These data belong to a study of shared clonotypes between healthy human individuals. CD45RO-negative, CCR7-selected cells formed the naive CD8 fraction, which excluded terminally differentiated effector memory CD45RA+ cells. V lost 3 bases and J lost 3; bases outside the gene matches: 4. The CDR3 consists of 14 residues. CDR1 and CDR2 (germline): MDHEN, SYDVKM. This TCR derives from a man aged 18 to 35 in good health. This chain joins TRBV28 and TRBJ2-5; 7 positions agree with TRBD2. Sequencing input: naive CD8+ T cells sorted from blood. The CDR3 here is CASSFGLAEETQYF. The CDR3 DNA reads as TGTGCCAGCAGTTTTGGGCTAGCGGAAGAGACCCAGTACTTC.